This TCR beta chain was retrieved from a study of lymphopenia after photon versus proton radiotherapy. Sequencing used immunoSEQ multiplex PCR; TCRdb keeps in-frame clones, though not all of them. This table has 53,000 or so clones, 65% to 85% appearing once. Germline CDR1 is SGHRS and CDR2 is YFSETQ. There are 15 residues in the CDR3. V dropped 4 bases and J dropped 6; count of bases not matched to a gene: 3. This sample comprised peripheral blood, obtained from a patient treated with photon-based radiotherapy. The clonotype comes from a man aged 45 to 65 with gastric cancer. This chain links TRBV5-1 with TRBJ2-1; 14 nucleotides align to TRBD2. The CDR3 coding sequence is TGCGCCAGCAGCCCCGGGACTAGCGGGAGCAATGAGCAGTTCTTC. Protein: CASSPGTSGSNEQFF.